This TCR beta chain was captured by sequencing in a study of cytomegalovirus exposure and HLA in healthy donors. At the level of the study: Of around 410 genotyped donors, 80% to 85% grouped in the Caucasian-associated ancestry cluster.

The study, taken as a whole, reports: Only CMV serostatus was available as immune exposure information. Associated with cytomegalovirus, according to the listing, were around 170 TCR beta chains. A later analysis found most CMV-associated TCR beta chains apparently HLA-restricted.

Points on this clone: Its antigen is still unknown.

CDR3 size: 14 residues. V was shortened by 5 bases and J by 6 bases, with 13 bases between the two germline ends. Germline-derived CDR1 and CDR2 are SGHTA and FQGTGA. Primers for the PCR totalled 60 Vbeta and 13 Jbeta. Only in-frame clones appear in the TCRdb table, and some are missing; sequencing was by immunoSEQ multiplex PCR. The sample holds almost 200,000 clones, roughly 79% seen once. This receptor was taken from a man between 25 and 39 years old in good health and CMV-seronegative. The rearrangement links TRBV7-3 to TRBJ2-2; maybe TRBD2 (5 bases). Sample: PBMCs. CDR3 loop: CASSLSDGAGELFF. The CDR3, as DNA: TGTGCCAGCAGCCTTTCAGACGGGGCCGGGGAGCTGTTTTTT.